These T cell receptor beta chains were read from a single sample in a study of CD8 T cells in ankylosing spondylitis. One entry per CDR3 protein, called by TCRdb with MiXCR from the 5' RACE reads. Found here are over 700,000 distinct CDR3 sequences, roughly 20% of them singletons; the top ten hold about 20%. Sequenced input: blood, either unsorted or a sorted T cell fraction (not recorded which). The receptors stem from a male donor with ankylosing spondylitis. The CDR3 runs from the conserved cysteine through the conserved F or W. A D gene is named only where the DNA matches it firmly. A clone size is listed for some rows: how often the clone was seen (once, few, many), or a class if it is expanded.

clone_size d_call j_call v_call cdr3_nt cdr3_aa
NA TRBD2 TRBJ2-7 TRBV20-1 TGCAGTGCTGGGGGGGACCTAGCCTACGAGCAGTACTTC CSAGGDLAYEQYF
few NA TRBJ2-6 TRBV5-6 TGTGCCAGCAGCTTCTACCGGGCCACATTCTCTGGGGCCAACGTCCTGACTTTC CASSFYRATFSGANVLTF
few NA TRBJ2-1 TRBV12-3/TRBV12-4 TGTGCCAGCAGTTTAAAGATCAATGAGCAGTTCTTC CASSLKINEQFF
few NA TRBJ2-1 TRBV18 TGTGCCAGCTCACCCCGGGGCGGGACGGATGAGCAGTTCTTC CASSPRGGTDEQFF
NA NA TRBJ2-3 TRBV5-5 TGTGCCAGCAGCTTGAGGACAGATTCCTGGACAGATACGCAGTATTTT CASSLRTDSWTDTQYF
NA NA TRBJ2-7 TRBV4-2 TGTGCCAGCAGCCAAGAGGCCAGGAACTATGAGCAGTACTTC CASSQEARNYEQYF
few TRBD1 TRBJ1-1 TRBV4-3 TGCGCCAGCAGCCTAGGGACAGCGTGGAACACTGAAGCTTTCTTT CASSLGTAWNTEAFF
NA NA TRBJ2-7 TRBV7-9 TGTGCCAGCAGCCAGGGGGGAGGGGAATACTCCTACGAGCAGTACTTC CASSQGGGEYSYEQYF
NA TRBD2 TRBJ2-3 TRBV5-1 TGCGCCAGCAGCTTGAAACTAGCGGGAGGCTACCGCACAGATACGCAGTATTTT CASSLKLAGGYRTDTQYF
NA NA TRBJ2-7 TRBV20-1 TGCAGTGCTGGAGGGGGACAGACGAGCTCCTACGAGCAGTACTTC CSAGGGQTSSYEQYF
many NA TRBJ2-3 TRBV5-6 TGTGCCAGCAACCCCTTGTATAGCGATACGCAGTATTTT CASNPLYSDTQYF
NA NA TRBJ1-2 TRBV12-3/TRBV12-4 TGTGCCAGCAGTATACAGAACTATGGCTACACCTTC CASSIQNYGYTF